Shown below are 6 T cell receptor beta chains from a single sample sequenced in a study of shared clonotypes between healthy human individuals. As defined, naive CD8 cells were CD45RO-negative and positively selected for CCR7, with terminally differentiated effector memory CD45RA+ cells excluded. Assay used: immunoSEQ multiplex PCR; TCRdb lists only in-frame clones, some missing. The sample holds about 2.2 million clones, approximately 94% seen once. The sequencing sample was made of naive CD8+ T cells from PBMCs. All receptors come from a man in his late teens or twenties in good health. Some clones in this sample may be carry-over from other donors' samples.

The chain couples TRBV29-1 to TRBJ2-1, with D possibly being TRBD1 (6 bases). From germline, CDR1 is SQVTM and CDR2 ANQGSEA. The V and J ends lost 0 bases and 10 bases respectively, with 16 bases between them. The CDR3 sequence is 14 residues long. In DNA, the CDR3 is TGCAGCGTTGAAGAAGCCCAGGGGCGCTGGGAGCAGTTCTTC. This sequence encodes CSVEEAQGRWEQFF.

The J gene is TRBJ1-5, the V gene TRBV5-4; D not certain. CDR3 size: 12 residues. Germline-derived CDR1 and CDR2 are SGHNT and YYREEE (reference sequence). V was pared by 0 bases and J by 6 bases, with 4 bases between. The CDR3 loop reads CASSLDGQPQHF. DNA of the CDR3: TGTGCCAGCAGCTTGGACGGTCAGCCCCAGCATTTT.

The chain uses TRBV11-2 and TRBJ2-3, with 10 bases that match TRBD1. The CDR3 loop spans 16 amino acids. J gave up 0 bases and V 3 bases, and 3 bases lay outside the gene matches. Germline-derived CDR1 and CDR2 are SGHAT and FQNNGV. The DNA for the CDR3 is TGTGCCAGCAGCTTCGGACAGGGGGTTAGCACAGATACGCAGTATTTT. Translated, it gives CASSFGQGVSTDTQYF.

The chain recombines TRBV11-1 with TRBJ2-5; no definite D call. CDR1 is SGHAT and CDR2 is FQDESV in the germline V gene (reference sequence). Trimming stripped 5 bases from V and 5 bases from J, with 24 bases between. There are 17 residues in the CDR3. The CDR3 nucleotides are TGTGCCAGCAGCCCTGACCGGACCTCAAGCAAGGTGGAGACCCAGTACTTC. Encoded protein: CASSPDRTSSKVETQYF.

V and J are TRBV29-1 and TRBJ2-7, with 10 bases lining up with TRBD1. The V gene's germline CDR1 is SQVTM and CDR2 ANQGSEA. The CDR3 is 14 residues long. V trimming: 7 bases; J trimming: 4 bases; junction bases outside the gene matches: 10. CDR3 DNA: TGCAGCGCTGACCTGACAGGGGGCGGATACGAGCAGTACTTC. As protein: CSADLTGGGYEQYF.

The chain employs TRBV6-1 and TRBJ1-4; TRBD1 agrees at 9 bases. The CDR3 runs 14 residues. Trimming at V came to 7 bases and at J to 6 bases, leaving 6 bases not matched to a gene. CDR1 is MNHNS and CDR2 is SASEGT in the germline V gene. The CDR3 coding sequence is TGTGCCAGCAACAGCCGGGACAGGGATGAAAAACTGTTTTTT. This sequence encodes CASNSRDRDEKLFF.